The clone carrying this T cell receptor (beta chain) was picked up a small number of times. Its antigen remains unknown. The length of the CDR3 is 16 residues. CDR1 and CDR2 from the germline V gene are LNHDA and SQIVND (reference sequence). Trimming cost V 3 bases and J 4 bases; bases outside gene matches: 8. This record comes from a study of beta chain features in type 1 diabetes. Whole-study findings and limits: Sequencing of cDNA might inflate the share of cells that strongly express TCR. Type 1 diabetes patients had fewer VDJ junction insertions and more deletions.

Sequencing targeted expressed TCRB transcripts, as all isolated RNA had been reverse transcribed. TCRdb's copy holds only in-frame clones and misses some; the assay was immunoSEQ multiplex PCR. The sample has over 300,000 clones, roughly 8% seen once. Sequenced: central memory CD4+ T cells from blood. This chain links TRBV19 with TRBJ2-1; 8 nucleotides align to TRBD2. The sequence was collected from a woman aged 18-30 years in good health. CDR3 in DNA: TGTGCCAGTAGTATTCAGGCGGCTAGCGGGTACAATGAGCAGTTCTTC. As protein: CASSIQAASGYNEQFF.